This note documents a single T cell receptor beta chain sequence. Germline V gene lookup returns CDR1 SGHVS and CDR2 FQNEAQ. This CDR3 comprises 14 residues. One entry per CDR3 protein, without DNA, is what TCRdb gives after re-calling the 5' RACE reads. The sample has 210,000 or so distinct CDR3 sequences. The record originates from a study of monozygotic twins with inflammatory bowel disease. The sample taken for sequencing was blood. The V and J genes are TRBV7-8 and TRBJ2-5; absent DNA, TCRdb's TRBD2 call cannot be checked. The TCR originated in a human donor with ulcerative colitis or Crohn's disease, or a healthy co-twin of an affected twin (not recorded which). CDR3 sequence reads: CASSSLAGKETQYF. Full variable domain (outside the CDR3, taken from reference TRBV7-8 and TRBJ2-5): GAGVSQSPRYKVAKRGQDVALRCDPISGHVSLFWYQQALGQGPEFLTYFQNEAQLDKSGLPSDRFFAERPEGSVSTLKIQRTQQEDSAVYLCASSSLAGKETQYFGPGTRLLVL.